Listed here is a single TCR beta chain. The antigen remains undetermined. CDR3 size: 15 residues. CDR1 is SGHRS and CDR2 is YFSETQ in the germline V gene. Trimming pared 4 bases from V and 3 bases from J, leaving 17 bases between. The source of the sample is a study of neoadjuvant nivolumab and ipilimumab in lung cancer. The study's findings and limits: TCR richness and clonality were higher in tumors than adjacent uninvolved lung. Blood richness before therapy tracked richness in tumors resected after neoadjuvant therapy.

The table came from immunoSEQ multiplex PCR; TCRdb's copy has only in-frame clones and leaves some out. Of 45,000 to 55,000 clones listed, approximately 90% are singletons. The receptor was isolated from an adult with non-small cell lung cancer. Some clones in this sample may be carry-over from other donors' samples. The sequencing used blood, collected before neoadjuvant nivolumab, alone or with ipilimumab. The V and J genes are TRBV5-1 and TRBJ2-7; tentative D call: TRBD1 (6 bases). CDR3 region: CASSHGSGAGYEQYF. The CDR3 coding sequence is TGCGCCAGCAGCCATGGGTCAGGGGCGGGCTACGAGCAGTACTTC. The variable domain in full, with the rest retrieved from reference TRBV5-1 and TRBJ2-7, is KAGVTQTPRYLIKTRGQQVTLSCSPISGHRSVSWYQQTPGQGLQFLFEYFSETQRNKGNFPGRFSGRQFSNSRSEMNVSTLELGDSALYLCASSHGSGAGYEQYFGPGTRLTVT.